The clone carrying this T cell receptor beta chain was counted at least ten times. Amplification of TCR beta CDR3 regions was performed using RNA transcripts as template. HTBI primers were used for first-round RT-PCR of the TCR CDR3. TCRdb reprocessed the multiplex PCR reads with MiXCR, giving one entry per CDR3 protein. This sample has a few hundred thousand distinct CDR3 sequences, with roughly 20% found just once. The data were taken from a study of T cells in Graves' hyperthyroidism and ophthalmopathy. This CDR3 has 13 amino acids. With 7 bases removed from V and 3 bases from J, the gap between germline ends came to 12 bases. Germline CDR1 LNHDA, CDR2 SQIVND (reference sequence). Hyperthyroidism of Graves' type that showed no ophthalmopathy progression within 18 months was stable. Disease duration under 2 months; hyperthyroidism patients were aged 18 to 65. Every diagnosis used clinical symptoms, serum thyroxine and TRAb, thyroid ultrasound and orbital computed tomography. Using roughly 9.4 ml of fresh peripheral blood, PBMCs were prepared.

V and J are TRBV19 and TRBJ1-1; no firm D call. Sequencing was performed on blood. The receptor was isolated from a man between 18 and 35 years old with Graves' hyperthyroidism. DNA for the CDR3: TGTGCCAGTAAACATACGGATTACACTGAAGCTTTCTTT. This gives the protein CASKHTDYTEAFF. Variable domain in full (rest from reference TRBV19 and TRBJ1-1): DGGITQSPKYLFRKEGQNVTLSCEQNLNHDAMYWYRQDPGQGLRLIYYSQIVNDFQKGDIAEGYSVSREKKESFPLTVTSAQKNPTAFYLCASKHTDYTEAFFGQGTRLTVV.